This TCR beta chain is drawn from a study of blood T cell repertoires in COVID-19. For the study at large: T cells, B-cell-depleted T cells, or PBMCs provided the cDNA or gDNA that served as material.

CDR1 LGHDT and CDR2 YNNKEL come from the germline V gene (reference sequence). Trimming took 4 bases from V and 4 from J, leaving 18 bases between them. The CDR3 spans 16 residues. Individuals aged 18 to 89 years were recruited from about two dozen US areas. Recovered status in Cohort 3 required two negative PCRs, clearance, or symptom resolution. Authors' methods: Nucleated cell number was recorded as an estimate derived from reference gene primer amplification. The data were produced by immunoSEQ multiplex PCR, yet TCRdb's version contains in-frame clones alone and is incomplete. Clonal size and the V and J genes are those of that table, whereas D and trimming came from the DNA. The data contain about 330,000 clones, over 75% of them singletons.

The V call is TRBV3-1 (or the pseudogene TRBV3-2), the J call TRBJ2-3, with D possibly being TRBD1 (5 bases). Sequencing was performed on PBMCs or T cells enriched from blood (not recorded which). The origin of this receptor is a woman in her 30s who had recovered from COVID-19. The CDR3 sequence: CASSPHAGFIADTQYF. The CDR3 nucleotides read TGTGCCAGCAGCCCTCATGCAGGGTTTATCGCAGATACGCAGTATTTT.